Presented here are 14 T cell receptor beta chains from one specimen sequenced in a study of human T cells and chemical hapten exposure. Described time point: patch test 1, 2 weeks after DPC sensitization. This sample's treatment: therapeutic diphenylcyclopropenone sensitization with weekly scalp DPC. TCRdb reanalysed the RACE reads using MiXCR and keeps one entry per CDR3 protein. This sample yields some 350,000 distinct CDR3 sequences, of which around 6.9% are seen a single time; 7% to 10% belongs to the top ten. This specimen consisted of whole blood, obtained in connection with sensitization to the hapten diphenylcyclopropenone (DPC). The source is a woman younger than 35 with alopecia areata. Some clones in this sample may be carry-over from other donors' samples.

In its sample, this clonotype was seen once. The CDR3 DNA reads TGCAGCGTTGGGGAGACCACGCTAAACACAGATACGCAGTATTTT. Its protein is CSVGETTLNTDTQYF. The chain has TRBV29-1 and TRBJ2-3; perhaps TRBD2 as D (5 bases). Trimming took 4 bases from V and 2 from J, leaving 16 bases between them. Germline V gene sequence: CDR1 SQVTM, CDR2 ANQGSEA. The CDR3 spans 15 residues.

The genes are TRBV18 and TRBJ2-3; the match to TRBD1 covers 7 bases. From germline, CDR1 is KGHSH and CDR2 LQKENI. V dropped 2 bases and J dropped 4; count of bases not matched to a gene: 3. The CDR3 contains 14 residues. The CDR3 region has the DNA TGTGCCAGCTCACCAAACAGGGGCCCAGATACGCAGTATTTT. Protein: CASSPNRGPDTQYF.

This clonotype was recorded a few times. J is TRBJ2-5 and V is TRBV7-2; 10 nucleotides align to TRBD2. CDR3 length: 16 amino acids. Germline lookup yields CDR1 SGHTA and CDR2 FQGNSA. Trimming removed 0 bases from V and 5 bases from J; junction bases left unmatched: 6. Written as DNA, the CDR3 is TGTGCCAGCAGCTTAGCCCTAGCGGGGGTTTCGGAGACCCAGTACTTC. The encoded protein is CASSLALAGVSETQYF.

V gene TRBV5-1 combines with J gene TRBJ2-3, with 11 bases lining up with TRBD1. The CDR3 runs 15 residues. Germline V lookup: CDR1 SGHRS, CDR2 YFSETQ. V was clipped by 6 bases and J by 4 bases; unmatched bases: 7. This chain's CDR3 is CASTEGQGVSDTQYF. For the CDR3, the DNA is TGCGCCAGCACTGAGGGACAGGGGGTGTCAGATACGCAGTATTTT.

This clonotype was detected many times. The CDR3 DNA follows: TGTGCCAGCAGTGATTGGGAGGGACTCTCTGGGGCCAACGTCCTGACTTTC. It codes for CASSDWEGLSGANVLTF. The V gene is TRBV6-1, the J gene TRBJ2-6; 7 bases map to TRBD2. The CDR3 spans 17 residues. CDR1 and CDR2 (germline): MNHNS, SASEGT. The V gene end was trimmed by 3 bases and the J gene end by 0 bases; junction bases not matched to a gene: 5.

The sample holds a few counts of this clonotype. This chain uses TRBV6-5 with TRBJ1-6; D is possibly TRBD1 (5 bases). The germline V gene encodes CDR1 MNHEY and CDR2 SVGAGI. The V gene lost 4 bases and the J gene lost 17 bases, with 15 bases spanning the gap. This CDR3 is 12 amino acids long. For the CDR3, the DNA is TGTGCCAGCAGTTCCAATGACAGAAATTTCCACTTT. It specifies CASSSNDRNFHF.

This chain links TRBV20-1 with TRBJ1-4; TRBD1 might be the D (6 bases). The ends were cut back, 0 bases at V and 8 bases at J, with 16 bases in the middle. The CDR3 totals 15 residues. The germline V gene has CDR1 DFQATT and CDR2 SNEGSKA (reference sequence). CDR3 region: CSARDLDRSEEKLFF. DNA for the CDR3: TGCAGTGCTAGAGACCTAGACAGGTCTGAGGAAAAACTGTTTTTT.

CDR3 region: CASSPSKKGQGISYNSPLHF. In DNA form, the CDR3 reads TGTGCCAGCTCACCCTCCAAAAAAGGACAGGGGATCTCCTATAATTCACCCCTCCACTTT. The rearrangement joins TRBV18 to TRBJ1-6; TRBD1 matches 9 bases. Per germline, CDR1 KGHSH and CDR2 LQKENI. The CDR3 spans 20 residues. Germline trimming cut 3 bases from V and 0 bases from J; bases unmatched to any gene: 12.

In this sample, this clonotype turned up many times. The V and J genes are TRBV29-1 and TRBJ1-1; D is ambiguous. V lost 3 bases, J lost 1 base, and 6 bases lay in between. The germline V gene encodes CDR1 SQVTM and CDR2 ANQGSEA. The CDR3 consists of 12 residues. In DNA, the CDR3 is TGCAGCGTTGAGCAGACGAACACTGAAGCTTTCTTT. It yields the protein CSVEQTNTEAFF.

This clonotype was seen only a few times. The rearrangement links TRBV4-3 to TRBJ1-4; D unclear. CDR3 length: 13 amino acids. Per germline, CDR1 LGHNA and CDR2 YSLEER. The V and J ends lost 1 base and 4 bases respectively, with 4 bases between them. CDR3 amino acids: CASSQGINEKLFF. The DNA of the CDR3 is TGCGCCAGCAGCCAAGGGATTAATGAAAAACTGTTTTTT.

J is TRBJ1-6 and V is TRBV4-3, with a possible D match to TRBD1 (5 bases). V was pared by 0 bases and J by 4 bases, with 16 bases between. CDR1 is LGHNA, CDR2 YSLEER, per germline. The CDR3 is 18 residues long. The CDR3, as DNA: TGCGCCAGCAGCCAAGATCACTCCGGGGGAAGATATAATTCACCCCTCCACTTT. Its translation is CASSQDHSGGRYNSPLHF.

Ten or more counts support this clonotype. The J gene is TRBJ2-4, the V gene TRBV11-2; the D is unclear. Trimming removed 5 bases at V and 0 bases at J, with 14 bases between. Germline CDR1 SGHAT, CDR2 FQNNGV. The CDR3 consists of 16 residues. CDR3 protein: CASSPRSPLAKNIQYF. The CDR3 coding sequence is TGTGCCAGCAGCCCAAGATCACCTTTAGCCAAAAACATTCAGTACTTC.

The sample holds many counts of this clonotype. The CDR3 protein is CASENIIRGGDGYTF. For the CDR3, the DNA is TGTGCCAGCGAGAACATTATACGGGGTGGGGATGGCTACACCTTC. The chain is built from TRBV2 and TRBJ1-2; D is unclear. CDR1 is SNHLY and CDR2 is FYNNEI in the germline V gene. V lost 8 bases and J 6 bases, leaving 22 bases between the germline ends. The CDR3 sequence is 15 residues long.

The table lists this clonotype with many counts. The rearrangement uses TRBV7-2 and TRBJ2-1, with 8 nucleotides matching TRBD1. V shed 7 bases and J 7 bases; nucleotides not matched to a gene: 12. CDR3 length: 15 residues. The germline V gene has CDR1 SGHTA and CDR2 FQGNSA. The CDR3 DNA follows: TGTGCCAGCACCCCCAGTGGACAGGGTTTAAATGAGCAGTTCTTC. Encoded protein: CASTPSGQGLNEQFF.